Sequencing of this T cell receptor beta chain was carried out in a study of blood T cell repertoires in COVID-19. Across the study: The cDNA or gDNA used as material had been derived from T cells, B-cell-depleted T cells, or PBMCs.

Clinical history as reported by participants underpinned cohort assignment. Contact with a PCR-confirmed or clinician-diagnosed COVID-19 case occurred within 2 weeks of entry. Trimming took 2 bases from V and 4 from J; bases not matched to a gene: 4. Germline lookup yields CDR1 SGHVS and CDR2 FQNEAQ. The CDR3 has 14 amino acids. Per the study methods: Estimates of nucleated cell counts were drawn from the amplification of reference gene primers. Method: immunoSEQ multiplex PCR; TCRdb's copy keeps in-frame clones and lacks some. That table is the source of V, J and clone size, and D and trimming were worked out from the DNA. In the table there are more than 250,000 clones, approximately 82% of which are singletons.

This chain connects TRBV7-8 to TRBJ2-7, with TRBD2 matching 8 bases. The clonotype originates from a man in his forties or fifties who had been exposed to COVID-19. Specimen: PBMCs or T cells enriched from blood (not recorded which). The DNA for the CDR3 is TGTGCCAGCAGCTTAAGCGGGAGTGGGTACGAGCAGTACTTC. Amino acid sequence: CASSLSGSGYEQYF.